The T cell receptor (beta chain) under discussion was sequenced for a study of neurological immune-mediated disorders. TCRdb recomputed calls from the 5' RACE reads with MiXCR, one row per CDR3 protein. The sample consists of about 52,000 distinct CDR3 sequences, more than 3.5% of them appearing once. This clonotype was seen repeatedly, ten times or more. The receptor comes from a man aged 60 to 75 with multiple sclerosis. The sequencing sample was made of PBMCs.

CDR3 sequence reads: CASSGAISGRLFYEQYF. For the CDR3, the DNA is TGCGCCAGCAGTGGAGCTATTAGCGGGAGACTTTTCTACGAGCAGTACTTC. The chain has TRBV10-1 and TRBJ2-7; 9 positions agree with TRBD2. The CDR3 covers 17 residues. The V gene's germline CDR1 is WNHNN and CDR2 SYGVQD (reference sequence). The trim removed 4 bases at V and 3 bases at J, leaving 13 bases unmatched.